Following are 5 T cell receptor beta chains from one sample sequenced in a study of shared clonotypes between healthy human individuals. Using immunoSEQ multiplex PCR, the repertoire was profiled, and TCRdb retains in-frame clones only, with some absent. The table records approximately 440,000 clones, about 74% of them present only once. The specimen was PBMCs. The receptor source for this set is a woman between 35 and 50 years old in good health. Some clones in this sample may be carry-over from other donors' samples.

V usage is TRBV11-2 and J usage is TRBJ2-1, with D possibly being TRBD1 or TRBD2 (5 bases each). The CDR3 spans 15 residues. Trimming took off 7 bases at V and 4 bases at J, with 17 bases between the two ends. Germline V gene sequence: CDR1 SGHAT, CDR2 FQNNGV. CDR3 coding DNA: TGTGCCAGCACCGCGAGGGGTGGGTTTTACAATGAGCAGTTCTTC. It codes for CASTARGGFYNEQFF.

The chain links TRBV19 to TRBJ2-3; possibly TRBD2 for D (5 bases). The germline V gene encodes CDR1 LNHDA and CDR2 SQIVND (reference sequence). This CDR3 region has 15 residues. V was shortened by 1 base and J by 4 bases, with 12 bases between the two germline ends. CDR3 nucleotide sequence: TGTGCCAGTAGTATAGCGGGTAGAGCGGCAGATACGCAGTATTTT. Protein: CASSIAGRAADTQYF. The variable domain in full, with the rest retrieved from reference TRBV19 and TRBJ2-3, is DGGITQSPKYLFRKEGQNVTLSCEQNLNHDAMYWYRQDPGQGLRLIYYSQIVNDFQKGDIAEGYSVSREKKESFPLTVTSAQKNPTAFYLCASSIAGRAADTQYFGPGTRLTVL.

As to this clone: A far larger clone is just one base off, so this is likely a read error. V gene TRBV4-1 combines with J gene TRBJ2-7; maybe TRBD1 (5 bases). The V and J ends lost 3 bases and 3 bases respectively, with 9 bases between them. CDR3 size: 13 residues. Germline CDR1 is MGHRA and CDR2 is YSYEKL. CDR3 in amino acids: CASSQLDSYEQYF. The CDR3 region has the DNA TGCGCCAGCAGCCAGCTTGACAGCTACGAGCAGTACTTC.

The chain is built from TRBV10-3 and TRBJ2-1, with D possibly being TRBD2 (6 bases). Germline V gene lookup returns CDR1 ENHRY and CDR2 SYGVKD. CDR3 length: 16 amino acids. V dropped 0 bases and J dropped 6 bases, with 15 bases sitting between them. DNA for the CDR3: TGTGCCATCAGTGAGTCTCGCGAGCGGGCCGGCAATGAGCAGTTCTTC. Translation gives CAISESRERAGNEQFF.

The chain employs TRBV28 and TRBJ2-5; the D is unclear. Germline lookup yields CDR1 MDHEN and CDR2 SYDVKM. This CDR3 region has 14 residues. Trimming took off 3 bases at V and 2 bases at J, with 10 bases between the two ends. Written as DNA, the CDR3 is TGTGCCAGCAGTTTGGCAGGTCAGCAAGAGACCCAGTACTTC. This encodes CASSLAGQQETQYF.